The clone carrying this TCR beta chain has only one observation. An end of the junction differs from the germline gene, which may be a read error. Profiled with immunoSEQ multiplex PCR; TCRdb holds only in-frame clones, not every one. There are roughly 210,000 clones in the sample; about 87% occur only once, and less than 2% lies in the top ten. The sample originates from a study of blood T cell repertoires in COVID-19. The germline CDR1 and CDR2 sequences are MGHRA and YSYEKL. The CDR3 has 16 amino acids. Sequencing was performed on peripheral blood. The receptor was isolated from a man between 65 and 80 years old with acute or convalescent COVID-19. The gene calls are TRBV4-1 and TRBJ2-6; a weak D match, TRBD1 (5 bases). CDR3 in amino acids: CASSQEPLSGANILTF. For the CDR3, the DNA is TGCGCCAGCAGCCAAGAACCTCTCTCTGGGGCCAACATCCTGACTTTC.